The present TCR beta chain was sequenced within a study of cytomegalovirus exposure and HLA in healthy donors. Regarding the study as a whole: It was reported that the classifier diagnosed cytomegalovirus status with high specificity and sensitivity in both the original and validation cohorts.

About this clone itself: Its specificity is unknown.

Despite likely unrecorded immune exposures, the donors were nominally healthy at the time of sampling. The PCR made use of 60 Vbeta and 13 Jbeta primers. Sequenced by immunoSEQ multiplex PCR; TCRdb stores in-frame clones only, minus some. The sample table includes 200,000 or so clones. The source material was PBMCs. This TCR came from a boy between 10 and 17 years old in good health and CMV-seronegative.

In nucleotides, the CDR3 is TGTGCCAGCAGCCCCCGCCTGGGCCCCCAAGAGACCCAGTACTTC. It codes for CASSPRLGPQETQYF. The chain recombines TRBV7-2 with TRBJ2-5; D remains ambiguous. Trimming removed 5 bases from V and 1 base from J, with 14 bases in between. CDR3 size: 15 residues. CDR1 and CDR2 (germline): SGHTA, FQGNSA.